The 2 T cell receptor beta chains given below trace back to one sample, sequenced in a study of post-analysis software for immune sequencing data. General observations from the study: Five or six TRBV segments were significantly more frequent in patients than in controls. TRBV5-6, TRBV5-1 and TRBV20-1 were among these segments.

Prepared libraries of TCR beta cDNA carried unique molecular identifiers. MiXCR was run by TCRdb on the PCR reads, yielding one entry per CDR3 protein. The data show fewer than 700,000 distinct CDR3 sequences, roughly two fifths seen once. The antigens these receptors bind are not known. The sequencing sample was made of blood. Every receptor here comes from a girl aged 10 to 17 with multiple sclerosis.

This sequence joins TRBV28 and TRBJ2-1; 7 bases align to TRBD2. After removal of 2 bases from V and 2 bases from J, the junction contained 6 bases not matched to a gene. Germline-derived CDR1 and CDR2 are MDHEN and SYDVKM. The CDR3 extends over 16 amino acids. The CDR3 here is CASSLVGGSPYNEQFF. The CDR3 DNA follows: TGTGCCAGCAGTTTAGTTGGCGGGAGTCCCTACAATGAGCAGTTCTTC.

This clonotype was seen a few times. The rearrangement links TRBV6-5 to TRBJ1-1; D unresolved. The V gene lost 6 bases and the J gene lost 11 bases, with 16 bases spanning the gap. The CDR3 has 12 amino acids. CDR1 and CDR2 (germline): MNHEY, SVGAGI. Written as DNA, the CDR3 is TGTGCCAGCAGCCAAGGCCAGGCGTCGGCTTTCTTT. Amino acids: CASSQGQASAFF.